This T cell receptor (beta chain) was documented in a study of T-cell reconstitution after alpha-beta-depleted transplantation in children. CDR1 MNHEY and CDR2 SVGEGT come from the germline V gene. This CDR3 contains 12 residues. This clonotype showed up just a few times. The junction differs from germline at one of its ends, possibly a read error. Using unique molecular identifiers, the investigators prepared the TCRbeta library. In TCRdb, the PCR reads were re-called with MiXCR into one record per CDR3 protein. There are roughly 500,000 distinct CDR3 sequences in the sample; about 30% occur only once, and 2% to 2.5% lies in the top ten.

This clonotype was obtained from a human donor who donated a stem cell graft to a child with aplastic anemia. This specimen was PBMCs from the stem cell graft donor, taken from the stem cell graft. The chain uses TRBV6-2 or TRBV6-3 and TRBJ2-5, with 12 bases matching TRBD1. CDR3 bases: TGTGCCAGCAGTTGGGACAGGGGGCGGTCGAACTTC. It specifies CASSWDRGRSNF.